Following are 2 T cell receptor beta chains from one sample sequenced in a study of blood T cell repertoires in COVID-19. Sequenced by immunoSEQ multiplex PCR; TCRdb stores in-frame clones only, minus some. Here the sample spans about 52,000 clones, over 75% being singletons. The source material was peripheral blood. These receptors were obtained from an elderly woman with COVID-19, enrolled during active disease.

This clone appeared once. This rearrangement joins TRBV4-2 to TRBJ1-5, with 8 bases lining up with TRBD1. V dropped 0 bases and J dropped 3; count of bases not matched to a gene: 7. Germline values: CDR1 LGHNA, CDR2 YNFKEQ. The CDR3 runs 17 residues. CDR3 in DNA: TGTGCCAGCAGCCAAGAAAGGGCAGGGGGCTTCAATCAGCCCCAGCATTTT. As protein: CASSQERAGGFNQPQHF.

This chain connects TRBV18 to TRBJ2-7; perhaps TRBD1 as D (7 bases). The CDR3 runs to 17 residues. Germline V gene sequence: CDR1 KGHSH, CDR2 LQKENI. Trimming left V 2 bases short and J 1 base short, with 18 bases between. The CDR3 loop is CASSPKQGGGKSYEQYF. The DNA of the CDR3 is TGTGCCAGCTCACCAAAGCAGGGGGGTGGTAAATCCTACGAGCAGTACTTC.